The source of this T cell receptor beta chain is a study of T cells in tuberculosis. The overall study: IGRA-negative adolescents, IGRA-positive adolescents with latent tuberculosis and adults with active tuberculosis formed this South African cohort. Study results and limitations: Smaller distances to GMM-specific TCRs suggested their expansion in active tuberculosis.

Trimming stripped 1 base from V and 2 bases from J, with 5 bases between. The germline CDR1 and CDR2 sequences are SGHVS and FQNEAQ. The CDR3 consists of 14 residues. TCRdb keeps only in-frame clones here, not all; method: immunoSEQ multiplex PCR. The table includes approximately 31,000 clones, about 84% detected once. Of note for this clone: Its antigen is still unknown.

The time point was: new active TB diagnosis, blood taken before or within 7 days of starting treatment. Patients were newly diagnosed, HIV-seronegative, and aged 18 or older. The clonotype was recovered from an adult with tuberculosis. V gene TRBV7-8 combines with J gene TRBJ2-2; D unclear. The source material was PBMCs, sampled at tuberculosis diagnosis. In nucleotides, the CDR3 is TGTGCCAGCAGCTTAGAACTAAACACCGGGGAGCTGTTTTTT. Its translation is CASSLELNTGELFF.